The entry below describes one T cell receptor beta chain. Its antigen remains unknown. 13 Jbeta primers and 60 Vbeta primers were used for the PCR. Profiled with immunoSEQ multiplex PCR; TCRdb holds only in-frame clones, not every one. The sample shows 95,000 or so clones, about four fifths of them seen only once. The sample belongs to a study of cytomegalovirus exposure and HLA in healthy donors. Overall study results and limits: Later analysis identified several of the most significant clusters that appeared linked to common viral pathogens. In vitro data verified a few CMV-associated chains as specific for CMV antigens. Clonal expansion, a later analysis showed, was greater in HLA-associated TCR beta chains than in equally common others.

This TCR was recovered from a woman in her seventies in good health and CMV-seropositive. The material sequenced was PBMCs.

In nucleotides, the CDR3 is TGTGCCAGCAGCGTCTCGACTAGCGGGATTATGGATACGCAGTATTTT. This codes for CASSVSTSGIMDTQYF. The rearrangement joins TRBV9 to TRBJ2-3; TRBD2 matches at 11 bases. The V and J ends lost 2 bases and 6 bases, in that order; junction bases with no gene match: 8. Germline CDR1 SGDLS, CDR2 YYNGEE. There are 16 residues in the CDR3.